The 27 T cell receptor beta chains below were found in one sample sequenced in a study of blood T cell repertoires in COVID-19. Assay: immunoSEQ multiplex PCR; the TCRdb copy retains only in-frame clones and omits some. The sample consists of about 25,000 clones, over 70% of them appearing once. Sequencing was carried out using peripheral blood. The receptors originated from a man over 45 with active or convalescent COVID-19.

CDR3 protein: CASSVDGSGSYEQYF. The CDR3 DNA reads as TGTGCCAGCAGCGTAGATGGTAGCGGCTCCTACGAGCAGTACTTC. The chain carries TRBV9 and TRBJ2-7; D possibly corresponds to TRBD2 (6 bases). Germline-derived CDR1 and CDR2 are SGDLS and YYNGEE. V was shortened by 0 bases and J by 0 bases, with 10 bases between the two germline ends. The CDR3 is 15 residues long.

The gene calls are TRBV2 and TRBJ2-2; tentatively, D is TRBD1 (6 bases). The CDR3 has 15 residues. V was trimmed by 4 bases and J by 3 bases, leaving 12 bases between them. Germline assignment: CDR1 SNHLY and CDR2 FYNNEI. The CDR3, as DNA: TGTGCCAGCAGTGGCCGACAGGCCCACACCGGGGAGCTGTTTTTT. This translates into CASSGRQAHTGELFF.

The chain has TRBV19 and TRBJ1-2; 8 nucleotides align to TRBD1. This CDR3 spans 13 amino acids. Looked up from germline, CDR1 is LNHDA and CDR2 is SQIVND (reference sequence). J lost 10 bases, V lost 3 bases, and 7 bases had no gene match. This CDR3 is CASSMLDRGFYTF. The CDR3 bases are TGTGCCAGTAGTATGCTCGACAGGGGTTTCTACACCTTC. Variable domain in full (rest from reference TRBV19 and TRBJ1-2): DGGITQSPKYLFRKEGQNVTLSCEQNLNHDAMYWYRQDPGQGLRLIYYSQIVNDFQKGDIAEGYSVSREKKESFPLTVTSAQKNPTAFYLCASSMLDRGFYTFGSGTRLTVV.

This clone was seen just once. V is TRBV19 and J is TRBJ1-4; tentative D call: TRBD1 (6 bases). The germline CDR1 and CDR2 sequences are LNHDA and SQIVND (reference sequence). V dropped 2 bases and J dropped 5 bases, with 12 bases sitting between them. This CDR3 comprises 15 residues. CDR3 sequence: CASSITGTRNEKLFF. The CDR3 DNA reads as TGTGCCAGTAGTATAACCGGGACAAGGAATGAAAAACTGTTTTTT.

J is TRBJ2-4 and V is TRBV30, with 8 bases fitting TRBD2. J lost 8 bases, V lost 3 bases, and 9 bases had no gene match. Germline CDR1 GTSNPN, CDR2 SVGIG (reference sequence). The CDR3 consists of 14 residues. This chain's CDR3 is CAWRGAGGSDIQYF. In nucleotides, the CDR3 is TGTGCCTGGAGGGGGGCGGGAGGTTCGGACATTCAGTACTTC.

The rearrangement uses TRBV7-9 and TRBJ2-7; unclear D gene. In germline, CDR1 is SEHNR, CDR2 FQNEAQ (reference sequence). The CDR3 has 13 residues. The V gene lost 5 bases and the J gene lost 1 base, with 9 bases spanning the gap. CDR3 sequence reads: CASSPVISYEQYF. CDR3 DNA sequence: TGTGCCAGCAGCCCAGTCATTTCCTACGAGCAGTACTTC. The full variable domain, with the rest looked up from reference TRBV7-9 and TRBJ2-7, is DTGVSQNPRHKITKRGQNVTFRCDPISEHNRLYWYRQTLGQGPEFLTYFQNEAQLEKSRLLSDRFSAERPKGSFSTLEIQRTEQGDSAMYLCASSPVISYEQYFGPGTRLTVT.

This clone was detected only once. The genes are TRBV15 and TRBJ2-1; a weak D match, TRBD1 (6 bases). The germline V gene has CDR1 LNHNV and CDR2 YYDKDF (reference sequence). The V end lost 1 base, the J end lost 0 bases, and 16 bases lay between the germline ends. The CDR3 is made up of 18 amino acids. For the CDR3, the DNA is TGTGCCACCAGCAGAGGACGTCAGGGGCTAGTCTCCTACAATGAGCAGTTCTTC. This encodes CATSRGRQGLVSYNEQFF.

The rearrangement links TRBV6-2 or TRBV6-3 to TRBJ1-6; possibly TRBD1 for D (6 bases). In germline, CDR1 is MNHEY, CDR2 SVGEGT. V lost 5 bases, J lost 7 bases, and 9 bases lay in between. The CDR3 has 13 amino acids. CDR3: CASSHRENSPLHF. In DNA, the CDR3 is TGTGCCAGCAGTCACAGGGAGAATTCACCCCTCCACTTT.

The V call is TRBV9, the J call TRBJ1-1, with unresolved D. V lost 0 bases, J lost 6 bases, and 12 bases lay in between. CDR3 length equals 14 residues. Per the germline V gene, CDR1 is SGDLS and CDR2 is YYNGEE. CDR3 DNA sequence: TGTGCCAGCAGCGTAGTGAGCAGAGGCGCTGAAGCTTTCTTT. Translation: CASSVVSRGAEAFF.

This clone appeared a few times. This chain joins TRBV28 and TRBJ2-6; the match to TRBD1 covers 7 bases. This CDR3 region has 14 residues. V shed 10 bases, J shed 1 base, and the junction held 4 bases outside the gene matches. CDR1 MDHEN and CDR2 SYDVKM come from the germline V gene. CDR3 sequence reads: CATQGDSGANVLTF. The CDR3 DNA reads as TGTGCCACTCAGGGGGATTCTGGGGCCAACGTCCTGACTTTC.

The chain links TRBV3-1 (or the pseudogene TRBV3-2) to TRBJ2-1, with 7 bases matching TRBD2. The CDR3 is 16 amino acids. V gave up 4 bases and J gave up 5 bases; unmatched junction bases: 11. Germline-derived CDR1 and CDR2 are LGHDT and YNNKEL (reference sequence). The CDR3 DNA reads TGTGCCAGCAGCCCCTCCCGGGACTACCTAGACAATGAGCAGTTCTTC. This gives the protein CASSPSRDYLDNEQFF.

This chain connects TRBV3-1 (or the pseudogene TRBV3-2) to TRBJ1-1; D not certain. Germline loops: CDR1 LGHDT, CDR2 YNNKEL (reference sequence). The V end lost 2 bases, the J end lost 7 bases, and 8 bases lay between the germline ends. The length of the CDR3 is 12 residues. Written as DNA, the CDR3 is TGTGCCAGCAGCCAACGGGAAGGTGAAGCTTTCTTT. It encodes CASSQREGEAFF.

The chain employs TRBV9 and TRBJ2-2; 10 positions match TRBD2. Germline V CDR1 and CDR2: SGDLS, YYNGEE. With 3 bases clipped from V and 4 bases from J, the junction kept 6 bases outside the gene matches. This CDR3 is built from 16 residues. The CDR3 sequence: CASSAKGLAFTGELFF. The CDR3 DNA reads TGTGCCAGCAGCGCGAAGGGACTAGCGTTCACCGGGGAGCTGTTTTTT. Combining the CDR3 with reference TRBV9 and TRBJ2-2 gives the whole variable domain DSGVTQTPKHLITATGQRVTLRCSPRSGDLSVYWYQQSLDQGLQFLIQYYNGEERAKGNILERFSAQQFPDLHSELNLSSLELGDSALYFCASSAKGLAFTGELFFGEGSRLTVL.

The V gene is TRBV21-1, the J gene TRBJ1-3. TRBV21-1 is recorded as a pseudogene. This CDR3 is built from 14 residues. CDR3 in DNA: TGTGCCAGCAGGGAAGGGGCAGGGAGGAACACCATATATTTT. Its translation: CASREGAGRNTIYF.

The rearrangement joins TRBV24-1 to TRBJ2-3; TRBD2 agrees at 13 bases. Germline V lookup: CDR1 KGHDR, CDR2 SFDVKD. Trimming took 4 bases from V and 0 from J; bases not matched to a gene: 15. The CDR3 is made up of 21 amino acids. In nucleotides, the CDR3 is TGTGCCACCAGTGACGCCGCTCCGGGACTAGCGGGAAGGGGAAGCACAGATACGCAGTATTTT. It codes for CATSDAAPGLAGRGSTDTQYF.

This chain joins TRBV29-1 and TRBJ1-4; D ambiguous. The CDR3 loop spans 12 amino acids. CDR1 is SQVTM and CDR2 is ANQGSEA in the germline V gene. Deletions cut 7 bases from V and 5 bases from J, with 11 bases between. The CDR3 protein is CSGVTSNEKLFF. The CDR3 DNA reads TGCAGCGGCGTAACCTCCAATGAAAAACTGTTTTTT. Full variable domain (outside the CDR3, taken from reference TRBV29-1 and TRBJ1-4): SAVISQKPSRDICQRGTSLTIQCQVDSQVTMMFWYRQQPGQSLTLIATANQGSEATYESGFVIDKFPISRPNLTFSTLTVSNMSPEDSSIYLCSGVTSNEKLFFGSGTQLSVL.

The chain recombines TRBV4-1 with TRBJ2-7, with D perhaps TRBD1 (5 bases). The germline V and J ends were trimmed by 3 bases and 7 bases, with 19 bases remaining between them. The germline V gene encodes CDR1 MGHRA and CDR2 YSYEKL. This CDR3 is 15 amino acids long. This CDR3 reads CASSQPSLGVSEQYF. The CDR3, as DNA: TGCGCCAGCAGCCAGCCCTCATTAGGGGTTAGTGAGCAGTACTTC.

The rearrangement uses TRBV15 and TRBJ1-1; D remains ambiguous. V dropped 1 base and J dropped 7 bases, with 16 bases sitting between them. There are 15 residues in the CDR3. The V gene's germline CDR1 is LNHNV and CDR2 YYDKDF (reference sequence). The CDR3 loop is CATSRGPGGLIEAFF. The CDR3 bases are TGTGCCACCAGCAGAGGACCCGGCGGTCTGATTGAAGCTTTCTTT.

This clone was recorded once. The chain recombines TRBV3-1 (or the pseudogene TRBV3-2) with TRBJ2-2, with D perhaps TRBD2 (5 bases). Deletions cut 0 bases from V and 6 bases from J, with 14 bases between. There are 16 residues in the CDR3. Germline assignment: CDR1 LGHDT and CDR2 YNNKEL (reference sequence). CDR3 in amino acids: CASSQDRGSRPGELFF. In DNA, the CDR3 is TGTGCCAGCAGCCAAGATCGAGGGAGTAGACCCGGGGAGCTGTTTTTT.

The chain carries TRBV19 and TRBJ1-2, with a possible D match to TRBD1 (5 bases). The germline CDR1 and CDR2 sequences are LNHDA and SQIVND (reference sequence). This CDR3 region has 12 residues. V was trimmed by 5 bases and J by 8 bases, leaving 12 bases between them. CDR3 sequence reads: CASSVRDGGYTF. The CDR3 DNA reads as TGTGCCAGTAGTGTCAGGGATGGAGGCTACACCTTC.

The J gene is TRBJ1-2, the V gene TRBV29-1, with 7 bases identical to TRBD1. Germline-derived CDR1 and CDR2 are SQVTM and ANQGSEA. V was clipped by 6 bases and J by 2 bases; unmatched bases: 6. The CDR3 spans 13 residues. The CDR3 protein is CSVAGTVNYGYTF. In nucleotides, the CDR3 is TGCAGCGTGGCCGGGACAGTCAACTATGGCTACACCTTC.

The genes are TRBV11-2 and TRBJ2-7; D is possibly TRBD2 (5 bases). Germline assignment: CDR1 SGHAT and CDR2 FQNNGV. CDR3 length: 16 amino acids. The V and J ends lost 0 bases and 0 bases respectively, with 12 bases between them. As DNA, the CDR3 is TGTGCCAGCAGCTTAGACGCAGCGGATGGCTCCTACGAGCAGTACTTC. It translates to CASSLDAADGSYEQYF.

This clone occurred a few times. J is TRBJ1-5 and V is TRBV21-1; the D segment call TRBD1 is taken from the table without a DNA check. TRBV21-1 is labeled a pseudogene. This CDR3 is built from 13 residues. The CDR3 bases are TGTGCCAGCAGCAAAGGGGGCGATCAGCCCCAGCATTTT. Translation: CASSKGGDQPQHF.

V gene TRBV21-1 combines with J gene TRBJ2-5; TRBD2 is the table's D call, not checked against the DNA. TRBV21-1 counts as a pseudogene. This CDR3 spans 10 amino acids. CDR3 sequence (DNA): TGTGCCAGCAGCGCGAAGACCCAGTACTTC. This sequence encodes CASSAKTQYF.

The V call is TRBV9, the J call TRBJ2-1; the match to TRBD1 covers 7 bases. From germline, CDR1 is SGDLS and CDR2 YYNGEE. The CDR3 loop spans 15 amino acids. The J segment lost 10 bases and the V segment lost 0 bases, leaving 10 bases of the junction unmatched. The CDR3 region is CASSVDQGVSREQFF. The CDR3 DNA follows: TGTGCCAGCAGCGTAGATCAGGGGGTGAGTCGGGAGCAGTTCTTC.

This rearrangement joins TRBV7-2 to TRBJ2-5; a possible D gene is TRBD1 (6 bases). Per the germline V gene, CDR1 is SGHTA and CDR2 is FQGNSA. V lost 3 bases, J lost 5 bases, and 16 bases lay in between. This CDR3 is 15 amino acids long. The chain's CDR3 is CASSFGGQLGETQYF. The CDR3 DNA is TGTGCCAGCAGCTTCGGAGGACAGCTCGGGGAGACCCAGTACTTC.

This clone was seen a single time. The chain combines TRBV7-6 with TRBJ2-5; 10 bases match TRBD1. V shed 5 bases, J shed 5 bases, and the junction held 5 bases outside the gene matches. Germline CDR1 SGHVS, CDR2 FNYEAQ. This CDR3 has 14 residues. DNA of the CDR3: TGTGCCAGCAGCACGGGGACAGGGGCCGAGACCCAGTACTTC. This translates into CASSTGTGAETQYF.